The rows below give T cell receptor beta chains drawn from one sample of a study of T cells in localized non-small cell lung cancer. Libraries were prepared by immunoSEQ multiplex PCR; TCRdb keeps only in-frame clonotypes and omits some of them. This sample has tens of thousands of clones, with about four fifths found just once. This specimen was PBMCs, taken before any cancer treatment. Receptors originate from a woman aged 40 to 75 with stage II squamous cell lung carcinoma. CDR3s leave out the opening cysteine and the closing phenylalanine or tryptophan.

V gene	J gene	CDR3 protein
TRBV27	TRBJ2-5	ASSLRAGWIQETQY
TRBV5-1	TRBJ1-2	ASSLTNYGYT
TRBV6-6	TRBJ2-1	ASLAGGGNEQF
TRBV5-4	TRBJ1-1	ASSLTGEDTEAF
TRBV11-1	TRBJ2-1	ASSLESTNEQF
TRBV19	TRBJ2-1	ASSIDLRTKQF
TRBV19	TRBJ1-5	ASTARGTDNQPQH
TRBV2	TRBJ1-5	ASSLEGTGNQLQH
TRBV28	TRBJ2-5	ATHGPKGREGRETQY
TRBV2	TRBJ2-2	ASRFNTGELF
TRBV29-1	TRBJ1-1	SVQLSNTEAF
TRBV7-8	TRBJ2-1	ASTPPRTGRANEQF
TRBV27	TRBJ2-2	ASSRGLGTGELF
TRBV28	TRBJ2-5	ASSSVGSGLGETQY
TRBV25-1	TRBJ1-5	ASSDGGWDRVDQPQH
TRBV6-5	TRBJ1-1	ASSSASMGVAF
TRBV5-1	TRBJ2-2	ASSLIMFAANTGELF
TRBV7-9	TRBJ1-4	ASSLPTGEKLF
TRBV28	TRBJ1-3	ASWVAGNTIY
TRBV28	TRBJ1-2	ASSPAQGNYGYT
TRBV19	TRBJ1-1	ASSLGQGQTEAF
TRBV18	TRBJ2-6	ASSPGANVLT
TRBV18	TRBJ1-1	ASSPLPQGSMGSTEAF
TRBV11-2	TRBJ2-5	ASSLALQGETQY
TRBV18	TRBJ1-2	ASSPRQDNYGYT